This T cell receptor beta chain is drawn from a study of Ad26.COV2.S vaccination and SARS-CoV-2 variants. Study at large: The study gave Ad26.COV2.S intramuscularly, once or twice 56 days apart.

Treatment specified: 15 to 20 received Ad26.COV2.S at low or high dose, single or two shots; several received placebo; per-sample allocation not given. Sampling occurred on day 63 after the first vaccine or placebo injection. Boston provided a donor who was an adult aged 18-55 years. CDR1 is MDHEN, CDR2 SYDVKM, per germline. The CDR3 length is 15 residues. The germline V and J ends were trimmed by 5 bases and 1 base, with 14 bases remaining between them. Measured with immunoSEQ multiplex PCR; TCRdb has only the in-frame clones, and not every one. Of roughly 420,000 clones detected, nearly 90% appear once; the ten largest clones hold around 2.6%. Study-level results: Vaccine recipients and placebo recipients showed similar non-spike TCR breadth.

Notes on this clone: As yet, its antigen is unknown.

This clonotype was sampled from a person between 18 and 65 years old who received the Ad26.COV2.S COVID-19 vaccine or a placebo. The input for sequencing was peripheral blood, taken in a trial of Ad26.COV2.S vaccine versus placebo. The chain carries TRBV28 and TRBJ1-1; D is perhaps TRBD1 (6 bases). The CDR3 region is CASSLQGWGNTEAFF. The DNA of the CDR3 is TGTGCCAGCAGTCTTCAGGGGTGGGGGAACACTGAAGCTTTCTTT.